These 8 T cell receptor beta chains share one sample of origin, sequenced in a study of vaccination effects on CD4 cells after COVID-19. These TCRs' antigens remain unknown. Clones were sequenced by immunoSEQ multiplex PCR, and TCRdb holds only the in-frame ones, with some missing. The sample yields about 52,000 clones, 79% seen once. CD4+ T cells specific for antigen were expanded with viral peptide pools by the ViraFEST assay before sequencing. Following culture for around 9 days, CD4+ T cells were isolated. Previously uninfected by SARS-CoV-2, the vaccine recipients also showed negative nucleocapsid antibodies. The sequencing here drew on CD4+ T cells from PBMCs cultured with HCoV-OC43 spike peptides, taken before COVID-19 vaccination. Documented subset: HCoV-OC43 spike overlapping peptide pool stimulation. These receptors were obtained from a human donor who received a COVID-19 vaccine.

The chain employs TRBV24-1 and TRBJ2-5; D remains unclear. CDR1 and CDR2 from the germline V gene are KGHDR and SFDVKD. This CDR3 contains 14 residues. V was trimmed by 5 bases and J by 3 bases, leaving 12 bases between them. In DNA, the CDR3 is TGTGCCACCAGTGCCCTCGGCCGGGAAGAGACCCAGTACTTC. Translating it yields CATSALGREETQYF.

The genes are TRBV6-2 or TRBV6-3 and TRBJ2-3; D is possibly TRBD2 (5 bases). Trimming took off 2 bases at V and 3 bases at J, with 12 bases between the two ends. The CDR3 length is 15 residues. CDR1 and CDR2 (germline): MNHEY, SVGEGT. CDR3 DNA sequence: TGTGCCAGCAGTTACCGGGCTAGCTCGACAGATACGCAGTATTTT. Translated, it gives CASSYRASSTDTQYF.

This chain joins TRBV19 and TRBJ1-5; D possibly corresponds to TRBD1 (6 bases). The germline V gene has CDR1 LNHDA and CDR2 SQIVND (reference sequence). Trimming stripped 1 base from V and 8 bases from J, with 12 bases between. This CDR3 comprises 14 residues. CDR3 amino acids: CASSIAGVGKPQHF. DNA for the CDR3: TGTGCCAGTAGTATAGCAGGGGTTGGCAAGCCCCAGCATTTT.

This clone occurred once. The chain carries TRBV19 and TRBJ2-3, with D possibly TRBD1 on 5 matching bases. The CDR3 loop spans 15 amino acids. The V gene lost 6 bases and the J gene lost 0 bases, with 13 bases spanning the gap. Germline CDR1 and CDR2: LNHDA and SQIVND (reference sequence). This CDR3 reads CASRSDIASTDTQYF. In DNA form, the CDR3 reads TGTGCCAGTAGATCGGACATTGCTAGCACAGATACGCAGTATTTT.

This sequence joins TRBV6-5 and TRBJ1-1; D is uncertain. Trimming removed 0 bases at V and 1 base at J, with 12 bases between. Germline V gene sequence: CDR1 MNHEY, CDR2 SVGAGI. The CDR3 sequence is 16 residues long. CDR3 sequence: CASSYSRAVSNTEAFF. The DNA of the CDR3 is TGTGCCAGCAGTTACTCTAGGGCAGTGTCGAACACTGAAGCTTTCTTT.

The chain uses TRBV6-2 or TRBV6-3 and TRBJ2-7; D perhaps matches TRBD1 (6 bases). The V gene lost 5 bases and the J gene lost 4 bases, with 15 bases spanning the gap. Looked up from germline, CDR1 is MNHEY and CDR2 is SVGEGT. This CDR3 spans 14 amino acids. CDR3 sequence (DNA): TGTGCCAGCAGTAAACACGACAGGTGGTACGAGCAGTACGTC. It translates to CASSKHDRWYEQYV.

This CDR3 is CASSLAGTPAYEQYV. DNA of the CDR3: TGCGCCAGCAGCTTGGCGGGGACCCCCGCCTACGAGCAGTACGTC. The genes are TRBV5-1 and TRBJ2-7, with D perhaps matching TRBD1 or TRBD2 (5 bases each). From germline, CDR1 is SGHRS and CDR2 YFSETQ. With 0 bases removed from V and 2 bases from J, the gap between germline ends came to 12 bases. The CDR3 consists of 15 residues.

This clone was picked up a small number of times. The V and J genes are TRBV5-4 and TRBJ1-2; D not certain. Germline values: CDR1 SGHNT, CDR2 YYREEE (reference sequence). Trimming took 4 bases from V and 1 from J, leaving 8 bases between them. The length of the CDR3 is 13 residues. The CDR3 is CASSPQNNYGYTF. For the CDR3, the DNA is TGTGCCAGCAGCCCGCAAAATAACTATGGCTACACCTTC. Filled out from reference TRBV5-4 and TRBJ1-2, the complete variable domain reads ETGVTQSPTHLIKTRGQQVTLRCSSQSGHNTVSWYQQALGQGPQFIFQYYREEENGRGNFPPRFSGLQFPNYSSELNVNALELDDSALYLCASSPQNNYGYTFGSGTRLTVV.